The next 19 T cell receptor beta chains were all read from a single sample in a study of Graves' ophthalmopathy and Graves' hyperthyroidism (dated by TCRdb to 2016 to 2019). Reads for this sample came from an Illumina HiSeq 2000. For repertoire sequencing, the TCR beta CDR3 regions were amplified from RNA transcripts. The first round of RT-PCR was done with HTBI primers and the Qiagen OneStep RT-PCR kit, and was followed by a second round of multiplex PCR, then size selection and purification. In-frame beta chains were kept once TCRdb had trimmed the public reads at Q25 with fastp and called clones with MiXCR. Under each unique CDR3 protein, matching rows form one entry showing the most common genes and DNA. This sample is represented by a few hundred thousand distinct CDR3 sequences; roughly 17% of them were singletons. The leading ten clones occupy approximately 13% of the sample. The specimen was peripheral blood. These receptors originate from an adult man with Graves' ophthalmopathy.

Here the CDR3 reads CASSQDEGTQYF. The CDR3 DNA reads TGTGCCAGCAGCCAGGACGAGGGGACCCAGTACTTC. The rearrangement links TRBV9 to TRBJ2-5; a weak D match, TRBD2 (5 bases). The germline gives CDR1 SGDLS, CDR2 YYNGEE. The ends were cut back, 4 bases at V and 7 bases at J, with 11 bases in the middle. This CDR3 has 12 residues.

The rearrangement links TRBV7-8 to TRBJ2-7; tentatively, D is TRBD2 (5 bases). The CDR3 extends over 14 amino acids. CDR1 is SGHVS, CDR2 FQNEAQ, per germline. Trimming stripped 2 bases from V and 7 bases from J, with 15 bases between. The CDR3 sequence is CASSLLDLSGEQYF. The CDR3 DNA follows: TGTGCCAGCAGCTTATTGGACCTTTCGGGGGAGCAGTACTTC. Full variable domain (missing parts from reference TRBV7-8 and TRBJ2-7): GAGVSQSPRYKVAKRGQDVALRCDPISGHVSLFWYQQALGQGPEFLTYFQNEAQLDKSGLPSDRFFAERPEGSVSTLKIQRTQQEDSAVYLCASSLLDLSGEQYFGPGTRLTVT.

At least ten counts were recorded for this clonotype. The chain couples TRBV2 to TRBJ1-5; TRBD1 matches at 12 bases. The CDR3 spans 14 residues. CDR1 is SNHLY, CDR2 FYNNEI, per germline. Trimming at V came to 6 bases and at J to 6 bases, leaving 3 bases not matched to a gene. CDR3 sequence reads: CASRGTGGVQPQHF. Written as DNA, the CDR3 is TGTGCCAGCAGAGGGACAGGGGGCGTTCAGCCCCAGCATTTT. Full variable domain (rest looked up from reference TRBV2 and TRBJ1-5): EPEVTQTPSHQVTQMGQEVILRCVPISNHLYFYWYRQILGQKVEFLVSFYNNEISEKSEIFDDQFSVERPDGSNFTLKIRSTKLEDSAMYFCASRGTGGVQPQHFGDGTRLSIL.

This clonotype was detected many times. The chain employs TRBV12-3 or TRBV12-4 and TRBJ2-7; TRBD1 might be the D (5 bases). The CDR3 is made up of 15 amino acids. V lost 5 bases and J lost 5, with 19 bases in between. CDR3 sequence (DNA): TGTGCCAGCAGTACGTATGCTCAGGGAACTCACGAGCAGTACTTC. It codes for CASSTYAQGTHEQYF.

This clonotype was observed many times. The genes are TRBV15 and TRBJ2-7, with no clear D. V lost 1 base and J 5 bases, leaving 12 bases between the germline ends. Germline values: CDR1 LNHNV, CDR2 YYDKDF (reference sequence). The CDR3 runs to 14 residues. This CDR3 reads CATSRGGALHEQYF. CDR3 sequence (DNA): TGTGCCACCAGCAGAGGGGGTGCTCTGCACGAGCAGTACTTC.

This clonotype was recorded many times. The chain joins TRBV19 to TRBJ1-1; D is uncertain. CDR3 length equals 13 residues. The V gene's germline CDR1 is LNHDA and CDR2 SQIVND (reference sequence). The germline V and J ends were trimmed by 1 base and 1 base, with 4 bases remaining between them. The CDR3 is CASSIGENTEAFF. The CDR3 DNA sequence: TGTGCCAGTAGTATAGGGGAGAACACTGAAGCTTTCTTT.

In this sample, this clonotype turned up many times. The CDR3 sequence is CASSQGGGLDEQYF. CDR3 nucleotide sequence: TGTGCCAGCAGCCAGGGCGGGGGCCTCGACGAGCAGTACTTC. The rearrangement joins TRBV3-1 to TRBJ2-7, with a possible D match to TRBD2 (7 bases). CDR1 and CDR2 from the germline V gene are LGHDT and YNNKEL (reference sequence). This CDR3 has 14 residues. The germline V and J ends were trimmed by 3 bases and 5 bases, with 14 bases remaining between them.

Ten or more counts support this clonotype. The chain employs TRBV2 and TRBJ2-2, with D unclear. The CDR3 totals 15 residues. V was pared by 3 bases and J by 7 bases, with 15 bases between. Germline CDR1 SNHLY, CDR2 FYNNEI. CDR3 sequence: CASSELNRVGGELFF. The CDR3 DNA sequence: TGTGCCAGCAGTGAGCTCAATAGAGTGGGCGGGGAGCTGTTTTTT.

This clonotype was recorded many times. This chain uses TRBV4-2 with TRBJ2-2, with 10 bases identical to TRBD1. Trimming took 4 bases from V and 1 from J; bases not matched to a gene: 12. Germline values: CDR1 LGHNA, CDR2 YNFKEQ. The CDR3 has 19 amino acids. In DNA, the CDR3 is TGTGCCAGCAGCCCCTCGACAGGGGGCCTAGATCTGAACACCGGGGAGCTGTTTTTT. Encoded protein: CASSPSTGGLDLNTGELFF.

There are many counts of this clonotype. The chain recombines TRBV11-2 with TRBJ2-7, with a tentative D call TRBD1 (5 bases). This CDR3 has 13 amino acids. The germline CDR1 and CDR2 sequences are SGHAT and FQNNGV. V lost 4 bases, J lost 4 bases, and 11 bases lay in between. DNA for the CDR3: TGTGCCAGCAGCTCAGCAGGGATTTACGAGCAGTACTTC. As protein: CASSSAGIYEQYF.

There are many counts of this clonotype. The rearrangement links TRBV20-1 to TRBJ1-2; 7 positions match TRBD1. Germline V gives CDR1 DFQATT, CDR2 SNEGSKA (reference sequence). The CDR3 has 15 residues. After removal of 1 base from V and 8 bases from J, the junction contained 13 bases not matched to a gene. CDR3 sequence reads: CSARVATGDGKGYTF. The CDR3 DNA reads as TGCAGTGCTAGAGTAGCAACAGGGGATGGGAAAGGCTACACCTTC.

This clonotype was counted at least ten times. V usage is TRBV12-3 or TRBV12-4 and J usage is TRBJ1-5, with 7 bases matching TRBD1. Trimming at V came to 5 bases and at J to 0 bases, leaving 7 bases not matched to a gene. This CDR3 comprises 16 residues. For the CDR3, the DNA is TGTGCCAGCAGTCAGCGTACAGGGGATAGCAATCAGCCCCAGCATTTT. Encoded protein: CASSQRTGDSNQPQHF.

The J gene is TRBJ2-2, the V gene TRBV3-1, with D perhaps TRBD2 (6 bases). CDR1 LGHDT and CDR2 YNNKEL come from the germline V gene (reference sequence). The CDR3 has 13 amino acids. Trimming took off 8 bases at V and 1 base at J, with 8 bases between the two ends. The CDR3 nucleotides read TGTGCCAGCCTAGCGAGGAACACCGGGGAGCTGTTTTTT. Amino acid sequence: CASLARNTGELFF.

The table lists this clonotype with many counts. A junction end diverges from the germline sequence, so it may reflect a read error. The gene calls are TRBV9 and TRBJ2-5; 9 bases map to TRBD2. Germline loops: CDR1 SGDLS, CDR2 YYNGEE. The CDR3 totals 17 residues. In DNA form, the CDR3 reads TGTGCCAGCAGCGTAGGTGTTGGCGGGGGGGTACAAGAGGCCCAGTACTTC. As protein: CASSVGVGGGVQEAQYF.

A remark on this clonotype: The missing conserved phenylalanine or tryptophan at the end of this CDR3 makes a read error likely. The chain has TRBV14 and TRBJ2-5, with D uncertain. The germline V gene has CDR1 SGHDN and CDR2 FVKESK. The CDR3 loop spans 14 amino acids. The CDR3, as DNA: TGTGCCGGCAGCCAAGTGCCTAGTGAGAAGACCCAGTACCTC. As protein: CAGSQVPSEKTQYL.

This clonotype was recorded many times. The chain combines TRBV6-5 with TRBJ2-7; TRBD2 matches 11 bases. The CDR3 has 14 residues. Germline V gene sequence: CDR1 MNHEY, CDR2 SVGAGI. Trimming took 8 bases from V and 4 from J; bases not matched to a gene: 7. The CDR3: CASGTSGAIYEQYF. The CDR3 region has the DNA TGTGCCAGCGGGACTAGCGGAGCGATTTACGAGCAGTACTTC.

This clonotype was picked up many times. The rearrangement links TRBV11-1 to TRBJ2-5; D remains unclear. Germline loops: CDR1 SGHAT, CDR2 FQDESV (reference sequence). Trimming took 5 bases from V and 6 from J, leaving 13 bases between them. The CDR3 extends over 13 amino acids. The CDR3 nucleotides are TGTGCCAGCAGCCTCCGGGTGGCGAAGACCCAGTACTTC. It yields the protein CASSLRVAKTQYF.

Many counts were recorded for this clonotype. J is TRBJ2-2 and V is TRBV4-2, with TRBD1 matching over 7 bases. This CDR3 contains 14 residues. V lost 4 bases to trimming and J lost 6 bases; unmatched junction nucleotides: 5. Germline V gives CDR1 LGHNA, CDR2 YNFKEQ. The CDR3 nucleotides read TGTGCCAGCAGCCGAACAGGGGTTTCCGGGGAGCTGTTTTTT. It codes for CASSRTGVSGELFF.

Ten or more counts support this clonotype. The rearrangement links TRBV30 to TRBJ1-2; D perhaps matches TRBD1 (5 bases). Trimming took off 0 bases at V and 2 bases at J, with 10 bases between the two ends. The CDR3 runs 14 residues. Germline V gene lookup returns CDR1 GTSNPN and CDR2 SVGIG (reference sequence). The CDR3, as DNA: TGTGCCTGGAGTGTACAAACAGGAAACTATGGCTACACCTTC. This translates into CAWSVQTGNYGYTF.